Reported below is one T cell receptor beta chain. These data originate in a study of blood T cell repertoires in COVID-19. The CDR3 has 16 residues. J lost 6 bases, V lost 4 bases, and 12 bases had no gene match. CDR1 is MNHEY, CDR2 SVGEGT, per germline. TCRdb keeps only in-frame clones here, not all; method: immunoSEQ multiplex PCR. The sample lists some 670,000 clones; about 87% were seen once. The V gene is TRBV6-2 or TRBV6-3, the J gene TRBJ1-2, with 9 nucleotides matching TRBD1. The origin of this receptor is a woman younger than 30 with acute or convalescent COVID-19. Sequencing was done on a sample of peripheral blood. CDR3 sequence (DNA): TGTGCCAGCAGTTCGGGACAGGGAGGTTTGTTGGATGGCTACACCTTC. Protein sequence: CASSSGQGGLLDGYTF.